Each of the 14 T cell receptor beta chains below was sequenced from the same sample in a study of shared clonotypes between healthy human individuals (dated by TCRdb to 2018 to 2020). Library construction relied on the immunoSEQ multiplex PCR assay. Held by TCRdb, this immuneACCESS table contains in-frame sequences only and omits some clones. Under half of the omission traces to an unresolved V gene where checked; the cause of the rest is unknown. The sample data list around 700,000 clones, and 74% of these were observed just once. Approximately 1.6% of the sample is taken by the ten largest. Sequencing used memory CD4+ T cells sorted from blood. The sample's cell subset or site label is to be understood as: CD45RA-negative fraction. The receptors come from a woman aged 25 to 39 in good health.

The V gene is TRBV29-1, the J gene TRBJ2-6; D could derive from TRBD1 or TRBD2 (5 bases each). The CDR3 length is 13 residues. V lost 6 bases to trimming and J lost 3 bases, with 9 bases between them. CDR1 is SQVTM and CDR2 is ANQGSEA in the germline V gene. The CDR3 loop is CSVGDFGANVLTF. For the CDR3, the DNA is TGCAGCGTGGGGGATTTTGGGGCCAACGTCCTGACTTTC.

V usage is TRBV14 and J usage is TRBJ2-5, with D perhaps TRBD1 (6 bases). CDR3 length: 12 amino acids. The germline V gene encodes CDR1 SGHDN and CDR2 FVKESK. Trimming left V 9 bases short and J 4 bases short, with 12 bases between. The CDR3 DNA is TGTGCCAGTCTTCTACAGGGAGAGACCCAGTACTTC. Its protein is CASLLQGETQYF.

The rearrangement joins TRBV19 to TRBJ2-7; D gene uncertain. Germline values: CDR1 LNHDA, CDR2 SQIVND (reference sequence). The V end lost 2 bases, the J end lost 5 bases, and 10 bases lay between the germline ends. CDR3 length: 13 amino acids. As DNA, the CDR3 is TGTGCCAGTAGTATACAGGACGGAAACGAGCAGTACTTC. Protein product: CASSIQDGNEQYF.

The rearrangement uses TRBV27 and TRBJ2-7, with unresolved D. CDR1 and CDR2 from the germline V gene are MNHEY and SMNVEV (reference sequence). Trimming shortened V by 3 bases and J by 0 bases, and 9 bases separated the two germline ends. The length of the CDR3 is 14 residues. CDR3 sequence (DNA): TGTGCCAGCAGTTTTACACAGAGCTCCTACGAGCAGTACTTC. Its protein is CASSFTQSSYEQYF.

This chain joins TRBV19 and TRBJ1-1, with unresolved D. V lost 5 bases to trimming and J lost 5 bases, with 15 bases between them. CDR1 and CDR2 (germline): LNHDA, SQIVND (reference sequence). The CDR3 spans 14 residues. DNA of the CDR3: TGTGCCAGTAGTCTCCAGAGGGCCGGAACTGAAGCTTTCTTT. It specifies CASSLQRAGTEAFF.

The chain has TRBV20-1 and TRBJ2-5, with D possibly being TRBD1 (5 bases). The J call may be faulty, since TRBJ2-7 better matches the DNA end. Germline V gene lookup returns CDR1 DFQATT and CDR2 SNEGSKA (reference sequence). CDR3 length: 11 residues. CDR3 residues: CSADRQYEQYF. CDR3 DNA: TGCAGTGCTGACAGACAGTACGAGCAGTACTTC.

In this sample, this clone turned up a few times. The chain links TRBV29-1 to TRBJ2-3; 7 bases are a match to TRBD2. CDR3 size: 14 residues. With 3 bases clipped from V and 2 bases from J, the junction kept 5 bases outside the gene matches. Germline V gene lookup returns CDR1 SQVTM and CDR2 ANQGSEA. Written as DNA, the CDR3 is TGCAGCGTTGATGAGCGGGGTAACACAGATACGCAGTATTTT. This gives the protein CSVDERGNTDTQYF.

CDR3 DNA sequence: TGTGCCAGCAGAACCGGGACAGGGTACGAGCAGTACTTC. Translated: CASRTGTGYEQYF. The chain recombines TRBV27 with TRBJ2-7; 9 bases align to TRBD1. The CDR3 spans 13 residues. Germline V gene sequence: CDR1 MNHEY, CDR2 SMNVEV (reference sequence). With 6 bases clipped from V and 4 bases from J, the junction kept 4 bases outside the gene matches.

This clone has more than one count but fewer than ten. The chain uses TRBV7-2 and TRBJ1-1; no firm D call. V dropped 6 bases and J dropped 3 bases, with 11 bases sitting between them. The CDR3 consists of 13 residues. CDR1 and CDR2 from the germline V gene are SGHTA and FQGNSA. This chain's CDR3 is CASREQQDTEAFF. CDR3 coding DNA: TGTGCCAGCAGAGAACAGCAGGACACTGAAGCTTTCTTT.

The CDR3, as DNA: TGCGCCAGCAGCGCGGGGCAGAGCACAGATACGCAGTATTTT. Translated: CASSAGQSTDTQYF. The chain couples TRBV5-1 to TRBJ2-3, with D possibly being TRBD2 (6 bases). This CDR3 has 14 residues. With 4 bases removed from V and 0 bases from J, the gap between germline ends came to 9 bases. Germline CDR1 and CDR2: SGHRS and YFSETQ.

This clone was recorded once. This chain links TRBV6-1 with TRBJ1-4, with 7 bases identical to TRBD1. V lost 3 bases and J lost 5; bases outside the gene matches: 6. CDR1 is MNHNS and CDR2 is SASEGT in the germline V gene. The CDR3 sequence is 15 residues long. The CDR3 nucleotides read TGTGCCAGCAGTGAGGAGACAGGGCGGAATGAAAAACTGTTTTTT. It is translated as CASSEETGRNEKLFF.

The table lists this clone with a few counts. This chain links TRBV6-1 with TRBJ2-3, with TRBD2 identical over 13 bases. Trimming at V came to 2 bases and at J to 6 bases, leaving 5 bases not matched to a gene. This CDR3 spans 16 amino acids. CDR1 is MNHNS and CDR2 is SASEGT in the germline V gene. The CDR3 nucleotides read TGTGCCAGCAGTGAAACCACTAGCGGGAGGGCGGATACGCAGTATTTT. Protein sequence: CASSETTSGRADTQYF.

The chain combines TRBV15 with TRBJ2-2; possibly TRBD1 for D (6 bases). This CDR3 has 14 residues. Germline V CDR1 and CDR2: LNHNV, YYDKDF (reference sequence). V was trimmed by 9 bases and J by 2 bases, leaving 13 bases between them. The CDR3, as DNA: TGTGCCACGGGAACAGGGATCAACACCGGGGAGCTGTTTTTT. It encodes CATGTGINTGELFF.

The genes are TRBV2 and TRBJ2-2; TRBD2 aligns across 11 bases. J was trimmed by 9 bases and V by 6 bases; bases with no gene match: 9. Looked up from germline, CDR1 is SNHLY and CDR2 is FYNNEI. This CDR3 is built from 15 residues. Written as DNA, the CDR3 is TGTGCCAGCAGCGACACCGGGACTAGCGGTCGGGAGCTGTTTTTT. Translated: CASSDTGTSGRELFF.